These 22 T cell receptor beta chains were all obtained from the same sample, sequenced in a study of blood T cell repertoires in COVID-19. This table comes from immunoSEQ multiplex PCR, and its TCRdb copy is limited to in-frame clones, with some not included. The sample records 200,000 to 250,000 clones, more than 65% being singletons. Sequencing was done on a sample of peripheral blood. These receptors all stem from a human donor in a cohort sampled during active COVID-19.

The V gene is TRBV19, the J gene TRBJ2-7, with D perhaps matching TRBD2 (6 bases). The germline V and J ends were trimmed by 6 bases and 6 bases, with 15 bases remaining between them. CDR1 is LNHDA, CDR2 SQIVND, per germline (reference sequence). This CDR3 is built from 13 residues. CDR3 in DNA: TGTGCCAGTAGCCCGCCGGGCGGGGCCGAGCAGTACTTC. Translated, it gives CASSPPGGAEQYF.

The CDR3 DNA follows: TGTGCCAGCAGCTTCTTGACACTCACAGATACGCAGTATTTT. Its protein is CASSFLTLTDTQYF. The rearrangement uses TRBV11-2 and TRBJ2-3; D gene uncertain. Germline V gene sequence: CDR1 SGHAT, CDR2 FQNNGV. With 3 bases removed from V and 2 bases from J, the gap between germline ends came to 9 bases. This CDR3 has 14 residues.

This rearrangement joins TRBV28 to TRBJ2-7; TRBD2 agrees at 9 bases. The CDR3 has 16 amino acids. Germline loops: CDR1 MDHEN, CDR2 SYDVKM. Losses at the gene ends were 5 bases for V and 6 bases for J; bases not matched to a gene: 14. The CDR3 bases are TGTGCCAGCAGTGCCCCTTCAGCGGGAGGAGGGCGCGAGCAGTACTTC. Its protein product is CASSAPSAGGGREQYF.

The chain uses TRBV2 and TRBJ1-4; possibly TRBD1 for D (6 bases). Between the trimmed V and J ends, which lost 7 bases and 4 bases, there was a span of 13 bases. Germline CDR1 and CDR2: SNHLY and FYNNEI. The CDR3 consists of 14 residues. The CDR3 spells CASNGQSGNEKLFF. The CDR3 coding sequence is TGTGCCAGCAATGGACAGTCTGGTAATGAAAAACTGTTTTTT.

The rearrangement uses TRBV6-5 and TRBJ2-7, with D tentatively TRBD1 (5 bases). Looked up from germline, CDR1 is MNHEY and CDR2 is SVGAGI. V dropped 7 bases and J dropped 11 bases, with 15 bases sitting between them. The CDR3 runs 11 residues. CDR3 residues: CASNQGNRKYF. For the CDR3, the DNA is TGTGCCAGCAACCAGGGTAATCGGAAGTACTTC.

The chain carries TRBV5-8 and TRBJ2-3, with TRBD2 as a possible D gene (5 bases). V was trimmed by 1 base and J by 5 bases, leaving 20 bases between them. The CDR3 has 17 amino acids. CDR1 is SGHTS and CDR2 is YDEGEE in the germline V gene. This CDR3 reads CASSLRSPGLAGDTQYF. The CDR3 DNA is TGTGCCAGCAGCTTGCGAAGCCCGGGTCTAGCTGGAGATACGCAGTATTTT.

There are many counts of this clone. The rearrangement links TRBV5-1 to TRBJ2-3; the D gene is possibly TRBD1 (6 bases). This CDR3 is 14 amino acids long. Trimming cost V 5 bases and J 2 bases, with 12 bases left between them. Germline CDR1 is SGHRS and CDR2 is YFSETQ. The CDR3 DNA follows: TGCGCCAGCAGGGCTGACAGGATCACAGATACGCAGTATTTT. Translation: CASRADRITDTQYF.

The rearrangement links TRBV27 to TRBJ1-1; D may be TRBD1 (5 bases). Germline assignment: CDR1 MNHEY and CDR2 SMNVEV (reference sequence). V was trimmed by 3 bases and J by 4 bases, leaving 12 bases between them. The CDR3 totals 14 residues. The CDR3 spells CASSLIRGGTEAFF. The CDR3 nucleotides read TGTGCCAGCAGTTTGATAAGGGGCGGCACTGAAGCTTTCTTT.

The chain has TRBV2 and TRBJ2-1; D possibly corresponds to TRBD1 (6 bases). The CDR3 is made up of 17 amino acids. V was trimmed by 6 bases and J by 3 bases, leaving 21 bases between them. The germline V gene encodes CDR1 SNHLY and CDR2 FYNNEI. DNA for the CDR3: TGTGCCAGCAGCCTTTTACAGGGTTCCGCCCGCTACAATGAGCAGTTCTTC. This gives the protein CASSLLQGSARYNEQFF.

This clone has just a few counts. This chain uses TRBV20-1 with TRBJ2-6; D uncertain. This CDR3 has 14 amino acids. Trimming removed 3 bases at V and 0 bases at J, with 6 bases between. In germline, CDR1 is DFQATT, CDR2 SNEGSKA (reference sequence). The CDR3 loop is CSASGSSGANVLTF. The CDR3 DNA reads TGCAGTGCTAGTGGCAGCTCTGGGGCCAACGTCCTGACTTTC.

This clone has a single count. The CDR3 loop is CASSPPLGIGLGEKLFF. For the CDR3, the DNA is TGCGCCAGCAGCCCACCCCTAGGAATAGGCCTTGGGGAAAAACTGTTTTTT. This sequence joins TRBV5-1 and TRBJ1-4; D is unclear. CDR1 and CDR2 from the germline V gene are SGHRS and YFSETQ. This CDR3 contains 17 residues. The germline V and J ends were trimmed by 4 bases and 8 bases, with 24 bases remaining between them.

This clone was counted a single time. This sequence joins TRBV18 and TRBJ2-1, with a possible D match to TRBD2 (5 bases). V was shortened by 1 base and J by 1 base, with 11 bases between the two germline ends. The CDR3 is 16 amino acids. Per germline, CDR1 KGHSH and CDR2 LQKENI. DNA for the CDR3: TGTGCCAGCTCACCACGACAAGCGGTATCCTACAATGAGCAGTTCTTC. Its protein product is CASSPRQAVSYNEQFF.

The gene calls are TRBV6-4 and TRBJ2-3, with 13 positions matching TRBD2. The CDR3 contains 20 residues. J was trimmed by 0 bases and V by 3 bases; bases with no gene match: 12. Germline CDR1 reads MRHNA; CDR2 reads SNTAGT. CDR3 loop: CASSEPTGTSGEPSTDTQYF. Here the CDR3 DNA reads TGTGCCAGCAGTGAACCGACCGGGACTAGCGGGGAACCTAGCACAGATACGCAGTATTTT.

The J gene is TRBJ1-5, the V gene TRBV28, with D tentatively TRBD1 (6 bases). This CDR3 is built from 15 residues. V lost 10 bases, J lost 0 bases, and 16 bases lay in between. The germline V gene encodes CDR1 MDHEN and CDR2 SYDVKM. The CDR3 sequence: CATRTDPNSNQPQHF. In DNA, the CDR3 is TGTGCCACTCGGACAGACCCTAATAGCAATCAGCCCCAGCATTTT.

The V call is TRBV12-3 or TRBV12-4, the J call TRBJ2-3; unclear D gene. The CDR3 loop spans 13 amino acids. V lost 4 bases and J 2 bases, leaving 7 bases between the germline ends. CDR3 loop: CASSWPFTDTQYF. For the CDR3, the DNA is TGTGCCAGCAGTTGGCCCTTCACAGATACGCAGTATTTT.

This clone was observed a single time. This rearrangement joins TRBV28 to TRBJ1-2, with a possible D match to TRBD1 (5 bases). Trimming removed 4 bases at V and 4 bases at J, with 10 bases between. CDR1 and CDR2 (germline): MDHEN, SYDVKM. The CDR3 contains 13 residues. In DNA form, the CDR3 reads TGTGCCAGCAGTTCCAGGGTCGGCTATGGCTACACCTTC. Its protein is CASSSRVGYGYTF.

The chain links TRBV3-1 (or the pseudogene TRBV3-2) to TRBJ2-3; 14 nucleotides agree with TRBD2. Germline V gene sequence: CDR1 LGHDT, CDR2 YNNKEL (reference sequence). Trimming removed 3 bases from V and 4 bases from J; junction bases left unmatched: 9. The CDR3 length is 18 residues. The CDR3, as DNA: TGTGCCAGCAGCCATGCCGGGACTAGCGGGAGTGGCTCAGATACGCAGTATTTT. Translating it yields CASSHAGTSGSGSDTQYF.

The chain carries TRBV2 and TRBJ2-7; TRBD2 might be the D (6 bases). The CDR3 has 14 amino acids. The V gene lost 9 bases and the J gene lost 6 bases, with 21 bases spanning the gap. Germline V gene sequence: CDR1 SNHLY, CDR2 FYNNEI. CDR3 nucleotide sequence: TGTGCCAGTCAACGGGAGACGGGGCAGCTCGAGCAGTACTTC. It yields the protein CASQRETGQLEQYF.

This chain connects TRBV27 to TRBJ2-7; D is unresolved. Per the germline V gene, CDR1 is MNHEY and CDR2 is SMNVEV (reference sequence). V was trimmed by 2 bases and J by 0 bases, leaving 8 bases between them. The CDR3 has 14 amino acids. CDR3 loop: CASSLVASSYEQYF. The CDR3 DNA follows: TGTGCCAGCAGTTTAGTTGCTAGCTCCTACGAGCAGTACTTC.

This clone was observed many times. The CDR3: CASSLFSSYEQYF. CDR3 DNA sequence: TGTGCCAGCAGCTTATTCAGCTCCTACGAGCAGTACTTC. The chain recombines TRBV7-2 with TRBJ2-7, with D hard to call. CDR3 length: 13 amino acids. V dropped 2 bases and J dropped 0 bases, with 5 bases sitting between them. Germline V gene sequence: CDR1 SGHTA, CDR2 FQGNSA.

The chain is built from TRBV2 and TRBJ2-3, with a possible D match to TRBD2 (5 bases). The V gene lost 8 bases and the J gene lost 0 bases, with 9 bases spanning the gap. Germline CDR1 is SNHLY and CDR2 is FYNNEI. There are 13 residues in the CDR3. This CDR3 reads CASLPGSTDTQYF. The CDR3, as DNA: TGTGCCAGCTTGCCGGGGAGCACAGATACGCAGTATTTT.

The chain couples TRBV10-1 to TRBJ2-1; 9 nucleotides agree with TRBD1. V trimming: 3 bases; J trimming: 2 bases; junction bases outside the gene matches: 5. This CDR3 contains 16 residues. The germline CDR1 and CDR2 sequences are WNHNN and SYGVQD (reference sequence). The chain's CDR3 is CASSDPRDRAYNEQFF. The DNA of the CDR3 is TGCGCCAGCAGTGATCCCCGGGACAGGGCCTACAATGAGCAGTTCTTC.